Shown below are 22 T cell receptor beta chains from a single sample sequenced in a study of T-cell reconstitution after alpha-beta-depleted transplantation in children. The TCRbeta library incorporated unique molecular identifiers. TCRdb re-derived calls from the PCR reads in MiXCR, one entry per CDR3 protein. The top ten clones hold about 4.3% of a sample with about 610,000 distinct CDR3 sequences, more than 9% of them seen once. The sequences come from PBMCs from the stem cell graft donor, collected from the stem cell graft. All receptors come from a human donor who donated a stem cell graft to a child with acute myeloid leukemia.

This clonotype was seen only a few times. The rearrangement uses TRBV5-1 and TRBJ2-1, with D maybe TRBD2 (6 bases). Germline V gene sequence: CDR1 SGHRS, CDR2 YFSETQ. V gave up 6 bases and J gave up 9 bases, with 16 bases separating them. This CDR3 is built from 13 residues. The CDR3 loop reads CASTPGRGGEQFF. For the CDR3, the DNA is TGCGCCAGCACCCCTGGAAGGGGAGGTGAGCAGTTCTTC.

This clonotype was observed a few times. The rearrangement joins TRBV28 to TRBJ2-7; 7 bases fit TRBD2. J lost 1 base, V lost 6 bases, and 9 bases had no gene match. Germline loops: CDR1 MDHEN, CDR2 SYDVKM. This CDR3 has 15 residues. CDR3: CASSSQGRGSYEQYF. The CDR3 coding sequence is TGTGCCAGCAGCTCACAAGGGAGGGGATCCTACGAGCAGTACTTC.

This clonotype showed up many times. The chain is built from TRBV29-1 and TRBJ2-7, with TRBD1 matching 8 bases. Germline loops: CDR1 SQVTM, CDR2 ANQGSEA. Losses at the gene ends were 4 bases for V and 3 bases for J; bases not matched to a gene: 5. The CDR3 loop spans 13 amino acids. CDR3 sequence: CSVVMDRDYEQYF. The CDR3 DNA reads TGCAGCGTTGTAATGGACAGGGACTACGAGCAGTACTTC.

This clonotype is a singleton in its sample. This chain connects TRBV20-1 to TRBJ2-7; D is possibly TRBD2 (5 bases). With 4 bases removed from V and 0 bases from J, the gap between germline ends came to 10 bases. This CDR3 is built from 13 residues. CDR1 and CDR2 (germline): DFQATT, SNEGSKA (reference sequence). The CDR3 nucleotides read TGCAGTGCTATGGAAGGGAGCTCCTACGAGCAGTACTTC. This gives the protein CSAMEGSSYEQYF.

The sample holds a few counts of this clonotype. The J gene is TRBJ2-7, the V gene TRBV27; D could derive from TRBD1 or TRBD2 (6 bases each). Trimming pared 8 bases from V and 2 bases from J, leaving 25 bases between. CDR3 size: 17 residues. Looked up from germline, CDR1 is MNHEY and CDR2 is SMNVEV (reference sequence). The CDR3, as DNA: TGTGCCAGCTATAGCTCCCCCAGGAACGGGGGCCCCTACGAGCAGTACTTC. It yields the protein CASYSSPRNGGPYEQYF.

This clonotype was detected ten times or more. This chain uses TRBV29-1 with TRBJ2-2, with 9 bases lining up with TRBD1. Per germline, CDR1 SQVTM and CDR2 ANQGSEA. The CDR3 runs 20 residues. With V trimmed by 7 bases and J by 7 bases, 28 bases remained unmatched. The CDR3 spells CSATIRWTGVLGTRGGELFF. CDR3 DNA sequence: TGCAGCGCTACCATCCGATGGACAGGGGTCCTAGGCACCAGGGGCGGGGAGCTGTTTTTT.

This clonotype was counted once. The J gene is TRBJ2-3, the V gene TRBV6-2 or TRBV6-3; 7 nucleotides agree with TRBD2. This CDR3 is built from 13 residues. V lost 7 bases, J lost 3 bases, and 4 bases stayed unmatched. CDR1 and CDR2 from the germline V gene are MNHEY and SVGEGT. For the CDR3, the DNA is TGTGCCAGCACAAGGCGGGAGACAGATACGCAGTATTTT. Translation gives CASTRRETDTQYF.

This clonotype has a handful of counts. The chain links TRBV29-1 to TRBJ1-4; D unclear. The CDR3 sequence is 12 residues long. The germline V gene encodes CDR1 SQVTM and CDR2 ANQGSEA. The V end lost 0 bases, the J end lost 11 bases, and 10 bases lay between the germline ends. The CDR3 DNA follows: TGCAGCGTTGAAGAGGCGGACGAGAAACTGTTTTTT. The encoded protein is CSVEEADEKLFF.

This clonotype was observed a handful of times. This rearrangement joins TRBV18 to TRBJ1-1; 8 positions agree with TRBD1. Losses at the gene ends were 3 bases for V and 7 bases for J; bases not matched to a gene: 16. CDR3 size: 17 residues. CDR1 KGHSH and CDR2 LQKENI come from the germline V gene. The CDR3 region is CASSPRGKQGGRSEAFF. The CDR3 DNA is TGTGCCAGCTCACCCCGTGGGAAACAGGGGGGTCGGAGTGAAGCTTTCTTT.

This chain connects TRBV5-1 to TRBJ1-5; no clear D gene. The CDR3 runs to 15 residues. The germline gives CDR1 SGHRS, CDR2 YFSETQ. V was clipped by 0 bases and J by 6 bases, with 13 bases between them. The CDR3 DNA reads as TGCGCCAGCAGCTTGGACCCCGCCAAAGGTCAGCCCCAGCATTTT. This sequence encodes CASSLDPAKGQPQHF. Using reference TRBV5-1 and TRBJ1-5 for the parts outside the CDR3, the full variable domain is KAGVTQTPRYLIKTRGQQVTLSCSPISGHRSVSWYQQTPGQGLQFLFEYFSETQRNKGNFPGRFSGRQFSNSRSEMNVSTLELGDSALYLCASSLDPAKGQPQHFGDGTRLSIL.

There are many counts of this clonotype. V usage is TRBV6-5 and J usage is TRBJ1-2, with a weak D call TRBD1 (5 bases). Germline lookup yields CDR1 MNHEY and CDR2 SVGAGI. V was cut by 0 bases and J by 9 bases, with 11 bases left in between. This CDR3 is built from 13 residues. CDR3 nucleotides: TGTGCCAGCAGTTACTCGAAGGACACTAGCTACACCTTC. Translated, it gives CASSYSKDTSYTF.

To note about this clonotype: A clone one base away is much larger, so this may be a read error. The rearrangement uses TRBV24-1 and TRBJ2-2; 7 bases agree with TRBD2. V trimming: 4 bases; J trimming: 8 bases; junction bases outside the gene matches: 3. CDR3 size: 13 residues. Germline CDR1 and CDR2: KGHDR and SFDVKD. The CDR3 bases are TGTGCCACCAGTGACCTAGCGGTAGGGGAGCTGTTTTTT. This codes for CATSDLAVGELFF.

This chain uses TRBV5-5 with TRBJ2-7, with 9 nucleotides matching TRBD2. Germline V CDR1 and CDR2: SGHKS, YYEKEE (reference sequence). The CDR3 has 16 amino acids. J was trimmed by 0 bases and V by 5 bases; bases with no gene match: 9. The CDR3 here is CASSYGLASSSYEQYF. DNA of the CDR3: TGTGCCAGCAGTTACGGACTAGCGAGCAGCTCCTACGAGCAGTACTTC.

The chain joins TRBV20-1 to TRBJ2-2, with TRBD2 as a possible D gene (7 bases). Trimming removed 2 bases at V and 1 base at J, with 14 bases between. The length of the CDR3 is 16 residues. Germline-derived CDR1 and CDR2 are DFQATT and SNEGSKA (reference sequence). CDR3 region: CSARRIGGLNTGELFF. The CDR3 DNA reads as TGCAGTGCTAGAAGGATCGGGGGGCTGAACACCGGGGAGCTGTTTTTT.

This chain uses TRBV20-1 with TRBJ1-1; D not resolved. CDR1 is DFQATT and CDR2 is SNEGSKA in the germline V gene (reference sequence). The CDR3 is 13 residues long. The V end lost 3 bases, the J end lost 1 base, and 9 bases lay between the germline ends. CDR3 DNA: TGCAGTGCTAGCCGGGAGGCGAACACTGAAGCTTTCTTT. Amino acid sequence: CSASREANTEAFF.

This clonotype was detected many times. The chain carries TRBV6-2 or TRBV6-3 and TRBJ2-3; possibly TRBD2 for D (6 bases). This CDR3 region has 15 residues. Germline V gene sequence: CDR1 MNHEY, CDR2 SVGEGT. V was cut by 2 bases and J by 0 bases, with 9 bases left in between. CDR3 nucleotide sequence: TGTGCCAGCAGTTACACGGGAGTCAGCACAGATACGCAGTATTTT. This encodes CASSYTGVSTDTQYF.

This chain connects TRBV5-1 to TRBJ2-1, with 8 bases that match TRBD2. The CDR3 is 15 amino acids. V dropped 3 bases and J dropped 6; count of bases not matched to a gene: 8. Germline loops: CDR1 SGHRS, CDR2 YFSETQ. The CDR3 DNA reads TGCGCCAGCAGCTCCGCGGGAGGTGGGGCCAATGAGCAGTTCTTC. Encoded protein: CASSSAGGGANEQFF.

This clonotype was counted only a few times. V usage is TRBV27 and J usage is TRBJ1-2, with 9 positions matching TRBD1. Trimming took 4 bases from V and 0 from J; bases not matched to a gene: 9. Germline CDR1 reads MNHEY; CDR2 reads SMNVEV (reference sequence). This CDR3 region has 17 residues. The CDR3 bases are TGTGCCAGCAGTTCCCTAACAGGGGGCGTTTCTAACTATGGCTACACCTTC. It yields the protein CASSSLTGGVSNYGYTF.

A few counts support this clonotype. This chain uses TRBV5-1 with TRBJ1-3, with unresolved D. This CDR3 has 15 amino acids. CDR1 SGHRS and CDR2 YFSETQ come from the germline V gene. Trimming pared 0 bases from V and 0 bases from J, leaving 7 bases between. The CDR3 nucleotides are TGCGCCAGCAGCTTGGACAGCGTCTCTGGAAACACCATATATTTT. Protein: CASSLDSVSGNTIYF. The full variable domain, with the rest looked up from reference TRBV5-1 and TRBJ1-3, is KAGVTQTPRYLIKTRGQQVTLSCSPISGHRSVSWYQQTPGQGLQFLFEYFSETQRNKGNFPGRFSGRQFSNSRSEMNVSTLELGDSALYLCASSLDSVSGNTIYFGEGSWLTVV.

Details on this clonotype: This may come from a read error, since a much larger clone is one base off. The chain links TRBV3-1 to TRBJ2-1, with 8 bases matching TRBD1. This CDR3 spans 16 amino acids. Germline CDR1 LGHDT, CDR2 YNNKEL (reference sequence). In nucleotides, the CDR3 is TGTGCCTGCAGCCAAGACCGACAGGGGTTAAACAATGAGCAGTTCTTC. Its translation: CACSQDRQGLNNEQFF.

CDR3 bases: TGCAGTGCTAGAAGGATTCGAGGGACTGAAGCTTTCTTT. It specifies CSARRIRGTEAFF. The chain links TRBV20-1 to TRBJ1-1; no clear D gene. Germline V lookup: CDR1 DFQATT, CDR2 SNEGSKA (reference sequence). V lost 2 bases, J lost 5 bases, and 12 bases lay in between. This CDR3 region has 13 residues.

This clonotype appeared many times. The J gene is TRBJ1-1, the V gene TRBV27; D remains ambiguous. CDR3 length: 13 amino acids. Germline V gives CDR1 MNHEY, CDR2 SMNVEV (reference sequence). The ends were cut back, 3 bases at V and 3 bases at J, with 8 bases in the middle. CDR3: CASSFRPHTEAFF. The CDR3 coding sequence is TGTGCCAGCAGTTTTAGGCCACACACTGAAGCTTTCTTT.